This T cell receptor beta chain was captured in a study of somatic mutations in cytotoxic T cells in rheumatoid arthritis. Study results and caveats: Within 8 of 65 patients, the single biggest CD8+ clone made up more than 20% of CD8+ cells.

Using positive magnetic bead selection on an AutoMACS, CD4+ and CD8+ cells were isolated, after which their purity was checked by flow cytometry. Concerning this clone: What it binds is unknown.

In the study's own analysis: Matching between patient CD8+ clones larger than 1% and published virus-specific TCRB sequences was rare. Only in-frame clones appear in the TCRdb table, and some are missing; sequencing was by immunoSEQ multiplex PCR. V and J calls and clone size come straight from that table; D and trimming were deduced from the DNA. The table has about 16,000 clones, around 77% seen once. This CDR3 contains 15 residues. CDR1 and CDR2 (germline): SEHNR, FQNEAQ (reference sequence). Between the trimmed V and J ends, which lost 0 bases and 2 bases, there was a span of 11 bases. The chain uses TRBV7-9 and TRBJ2-7; TRBD1 might be the D (5 bases). This sequence originates from an adult with rheumatoid arthritis. Sequencing was performed on CD8+ T cells sorted from blood. The CDR3 sequence is CASSLAGVGTYEQYF. For the CDR3, the DNA is TGTGCCAGCAGCTTAGCAGGGGTAGGGACCTACGAGCAGTACTTC.